This TCR beta chain was sequenced for a study of blood T cell repertoires in COVID-19. Original processing notes: The authors estimated nucleated cell counts from reference gene primer amplification. Using immunoSEQ multiplex PCR, the repertoire was profiled, and TCRdb retains in-frame clones only, with some absent. V, J and clone size were drawn from that table, and D and trimming were deduced from the DNA. This table has hundreds of thousands of clones, around nine tenths appearing once. Germline CDR1 is LGHDT and CDR2 is YNNKEL (reference sequence). Trimming removed 4 bases at V and 4 bases at J, with 10 bases between. The CDR3 has 13 amino acids.

The rearrangement links TRBV3-1 (or the pseudogene TRBV3-2) to TRBJ1-1; D gene unclear. The receptor was isolated from a man aged 65 to 85 with acute or convalescent COVID-19. Specimen: peripheral blood. CDR3 DNA: TGTGCCAGCAGCCCTCAGACAAGCACTGAAGCTTTCTTT. Encoded protein: CASSPQTSTEAFF.